The text below deals with one TCR beta chain. This entry belongs to a study of neoadjuvant anti-PD-1 for oral cavity cancer. The repertoire was sequenced with immunoSEQ multiplex PCR; TCRdb's copy has only in-frame clones and lacks some. The table lists tens of thousands of clones, more than 40% of them singletons. The time point denotes: after neoadjuvant nivolumab, at surgical resection. Patients had HPV-negative, locally advanced oral cavity squamous cell carcinoma. V was cut by 1 base and J by 5 bases, with 6 bases left in between. CDR3 size: 13 residues. Germline CDR1 SGDLS, CDR2 YYNGEE. The rearrangement joins TRBV9 to TRBJ2-2; D gene unclear. The receptor's source is a person aged 35-79 years with oral cavity squamous cell carcinoma. Specimen: tumor tissue, collected after nivolumab (anti-PD-1) treatment. The CDR3 coding sequence is TGTGCCAGCAGCGTACGCAGAACCGGGGAGCTGTTTTTT. Encoded protein: CASSVRRTGELFF.